The next 22 T cell receptor beta chains were all read from a single sample in a study of OX40 agonist ivuxolimab in advanced cancers. TCRdb keeps only in-frame clones here, not all; method: immunoSEQ multiplex PCR. The sample has 55,000 to 75,000 clones, approximately 86% seen once. Sequencing was performed on CD4+ or CD8+ T cells sorted from blood, taken in a trial of the OX40 agonist ivuxolimab. The receptors derive from an adult with an advanced solid tumor such as melanoma, head and neck, liver or kidney cancer.

This chain uses TRBV7-6 with TRBJ2-1, with TRBD2 matching over 8 bases. CDR3 size: 15 residues. J lost 8 bases, V lost 5 bases, and 11 bases had no gene match. Germline values: CDR1 SGHVS, CDR2 FNYEAQ. In DNA, the CDR3 is TGTGCCAGCAGCATGACCTCGGGGGGGTTGGATGAGCAGTTCTTC. It specifies CASSMTSGGLDEQFF.

The rearrangement links TRBV14 to TRBJ1-1, with D unclear. Per the germline V gene, CDR1 is SGHDN and CDR2 is FVKESK. This CDR3 has 13 residues. The V gene lost 8 bases and the J gene lost 1 base, with 11 bases spanning the gap. The CDR3 DNA sequence: TGTGCCAGCGGGAACACGAGGAACACTGAAGCTTTCTTT. The encoded protein is CASGNTRNTEAFF.

The chain uses TRBV19 and TRBJ2-2, with D unclear. The CDR3 sequence is 15 residues long. Germline values: CDR1 LNHDA, CDR2 SQIVND (reference sequence). The V and J ends lost 7 bases and 0 bases respectively, with 12 bases between them. The CDR3 nucleotides are TGTGCCAGTAAAGGGCGTACCGCGAACACCGGGGAGCTGTTTTTT. Translating it yields CASKGRTANTGELFF.

This sequence joins TRBV11-2 and TRBJ1-5; perhaps TRBD1 as D (5 bases). V was pared by 3 bases and J by 11 bases, with 14 bases between. Germline V gene sequence: CDR1 SGHAT, CDR2 FQNNGV. There are 13 residues in the CDR3. CDR3 sequence: CASSLDSLGAQHF. CDR3 nucleotides: TGTGCCAGCAGCTTGGACTCCTTGGGGGCCCAGCATTTT. The full variable domain, rest sourced from reference TRBV11-2 and TRBJ1-5, is EAGVAQSPRYKIIEKRQSVAFWCNPISGHATLYWYQQILGQGPKLLIQFQNNGVVDDSQLPKDRFSAERLKGVDSTLKIQPAKLEDSAVYLCASSLDSLGAQHFGDGTRLSIL.

This clone showed up just once. The chain employs TRBV5-1 and TRBJ2-6; TRBD1 is a possible D gene (6 bases). The CDR3 covers 17 residues. Looked up from germline, CDR1 is SGHRS and CDR2 is YFSETQ. CDR3 sequence: CASENRDTASGANVLTF. The CDR3 bases are TGCGCTAGCGAAAATCGGGACACTGCCTCTGGGGCCAACGTCCTGACTTTC.

The V call is TRBV6-5, the J call TRBJ1-1; TRBD1 agrees at 8 bases. The CDR3 contains 15 residues. The trim removed 7 bases at V and 1 base at J, leaving 8 bases unmatched. CDR1 is MNHEY and CDR2 is SVGAGI in the germline V gene. CDR3 DNA sequence: TGTGCCAGCAATAGACGGGACAGGACGAACACTGAAGCTTTCTTT. This codes for CASNRRDRTNTEAFF.

This chain connects TRBV6-6 to TRBJ2-6; tentative D call: TRBD1 (6 bases). Germline CDR1 MNHNY, CDR2 SVGAGI (reference sequence). The CDR3 runs to 15 residues. Trimming cost V 4 bases and J 2 bases, with 9 bases left between them. The CDR3: CASSSGDPGANVLTF. DNA of the CDR3: TGTGCCAGCAGTTCAGGGGATCCTGGGGCCAACGTCCTGACTTTC.

The J gene is TRBJ1-5, the V gene TRBV2; D might be TRBD1 (6 bases). The germline V and J ends were trimmed by 7 bases and 1 base, with 8 bases remaining between them. CDR3 size: 13 residues. Germline V CDR1 and CDR2: SNHLY, FYNNEI. In nucleotides, the CDR3 is TGTGCCAGCACAGGGGACAGCAATCAGCCCCAGCATTTT. It codes for CASTGDSNQPQHF. Based on the CDR3 plus reference TRBV2 and TRBJ1-5, the full variable domain is EPEVTQTPSHQVTQMGQEVILRCVPISNHLYFYWYRQILGQKVEFLVSFYNNEISEKSEIFDDQFSVERPDGSNFTLKIRSTKLEDSAMYFCASTGDSNQPQHFGDGTRLSIL.

The chain carries TRBV2 and TRBJ2-2; 7 nucleotides agree with TRBD2. The CDR3 runs 14 residues. J was trimmed by 7 bases and V by 4 bases; bases with no gene match: 6. In germline, CDR1 is SNHLY, CDR2 FYNNEI. Here the CDR3 reads CASSAGGRGGELFF. The DNA for the CDR3 is TGTGCCAGCAGTGCGGGGGGAAGGGGCGGGGAGCTGTTTTTT.

The chain employs TRBV9 and TRBJ2-2; 7 bases match TRBD2. This CDR3 has 16 residues. Germline trimming cut 1 base from V and 4 bases from J; bases unmatched to any gene: 7. Germline assignment: CDR1 SGDLS and CDR2 YYNGEE. In DNA, the CDR3 is TGTGCCAGCAGCGTACGGGGGAGGGCCAGCACCGGGGAGCTGTTTTTT. It yields the protein CASSVRGRASTGELFF.

This clone was seen a handful of times. The CDR3, as DNA: TGCGCCAGCAGCTTAGACTCTGGGGCCAACGTCCTGACTTTC. It encodes CASSLDSGANVLTF. The chain combines TRBV5-1 with TRBJ2-6; D unclear. This CDR3 is built from 14 residues. V was cut by 2 bases and J by 0 bases, with 3 bases left in between. Germline V gene data show CDR1 as SGHRS and CDR2 as YFSETQ.

The V call is TRBV7-3, the J call TRBJ2-2, with a tentative D call TRBD2 (5 bases). The CDR3 extends over 17 amino acids. CDR1 SGHTA and CDR2 FQGTGA come from the germline V gene. Trimming left V 0 bases short and J 6 bases short, with 17 bases between. The CDR3 spells CASSLTPSGPKAGELFF. The CDR3 DNA reads as TGTGCCAGCAGCTTAACTCCCAGCGGCCCTAAGGCCGGGGAGCTGTTTTTT.

The J gene is TRBJ1-5, the V gene TRBV12-5; 10 bases map to TRBD1. There are 15 residues in the CDR3. Germline CDR1 LGHNT, CDR2 FRNRAP. Trimming took 6 bases from V and 2 from J; bases not matched to a gene: 4. The CDR3 bases are TGTGCTAGTGGATCCGGGACAGGGGGCAATCAGCCCCAGCATTTT. Its translation: CASGSGTGGNQPQHF.

This clone was picked up one time. This chain links TRBV30 with TRBJ1-6; TRBD1 agrees at 7 bases. Germline V gene data show CDR1 as GTSNPN and CDR2 as SVGIG (reference sequence). Unmatched junction bases numbered 5, after V lost 0 bases and J lost 6 bases. This CDR3 has 15 residues. The DNA of the CDR3 is TGTGCCTGGAGTGTGAAGACAGGGCGTAATTCACCCCTCCACTTT. Protein sequence: CAWSVKTGRNSPLHF. Variable domain in full (rest from reference TRBV30 and TRBJ1-6): SQTIHQWPATLVQPVGSPLSLECTVEGTSNPNLYWYRQAAGRGLQLLFYSVGIGQISSEVPQNLSASRPQDRQFILSSKKLLLSDSGFYLCAWSVKTGRNSPLHFGNGTRLTVT.

The chain joins TRBV2 to TRBJ2-7, with D perhaps matching TRBD2 (6 bases). V was cut by 7 bases and J by 2 bases, with 9 bases left in between. The CDR3 loop spans 12 amino acids. The germline gives CDR1 SNHLY, CDR2 FYNNEI. The CDR3 spells CASTSETYEQYF. Here the CDR3 DNA reads TGTGCCAGCACTAGCGAGACCTACGAGCAGTACTTC. The full variable domain, completed using reference TRBV2 and TRBJ2-7, is EPEVTQTPSHQVTQMGQEVILRCVPISNHLYFYWYRQILGQKVEFLVSFYNNEISEKSEIFDDQFSVERPDGSNFTLKIRSTKLEDSAMYFCASTSETYEQYFGPGTRLTVT.

The chain uses TRBV6-5 and TRBJ1-5, with TRBD1 matching over 8 bases. The germline V gene encodes CDR1 MNHEY and CDR2 SVGAGI. The trim removed 6 bases at V and 1 base at J, leaving 2 bases unmatched. The CDR3 has 14 amino acids. The CDR3: CASRRQGSNQPQHF. As DNA, the CDR3 is TGTGCCAGCAGGAGACAGGGGAGCAATCAGCCCCAGCATTTT.

V is TRBV25-1 and J is TRBJ2-5; no reliable D call. V was trimmed by 3 bases and J by 2 bases, leaving 10 bases between them. Germline CDR1 is MGHDK and CDR2 is SYGVNS. This CDR3 spans 14 amino acids. This CDR3 reads CASSEAGSQETQYF. The CDR3 DNA sequence: TGTGCCAGCAGTGAGGCCGGCAGTCAAGAGACCCAGTACTTC.

The chain joins TRBV9 to TRBJ1-2; D possibly corresponds to TRBD1 (5 bases). Germline V gene lookup returns CDR1 SGDLS and CDR2 YYNGEE. This CDR3 has 15 residues. V dropped 0 bases and J dropped 2 bases, with 11 bases sitting between them. CDR3 loop: CASSVATGGNYGYTF. The CDR3 coding sequence is TGTGCCAGCAGCGTAGCTACGGGGGGGAACTATGGCTACACCTTC.

As to this clone: Other DNA sequences of this sample code for an identical CDR3. This chain uses TRBV6-1 with TRBJ2-7; the D gene is possibly TRBD2 (5 bases). The germline CDR1 and CDR2 sequences are MNHNS and SASEGT. Between the trimmed V and J ends, which lost 3 bases and 3 bases, there was a span of 18 bases. This CDR3 has 16 amino acids. In DNA form, the CDR3 reads TGTGCCAGCAGTGAGGCTCCCCGGGGAGATTACTACGAGCAGTACTTC. Translated, it gives CASSEAPRGDYYEQYF.

In this sample, this clone turned up a few times. The chain is built from TRBV7-2 and TRBJ2-7; D not certain. The CDR3 is 12 residues long. V lost 5 bases and J 8 bases, leaving 13 bases between the germline ends. From germline, CDR1 is SGHTA and CDR2 FQGNSA. The CDR3 loop reads CASSAPATQQYF. The CDR3 nucleotides are TGTGCCAGCAGCGCGCCCGCTACCCAGCAGTACTTC.

The J gene is TRBJ2-5, the V gene TRBV19; a weak D match, TRBD2 (7 bases). The CDR3 has 13 amino acids. Germline lookup yields CDR1 LNHDA and CDR2 SQIVND (reference sequence). V was pared by 5 bases and J by 5 bases, with 12 bases between. The CDR3 bases are TGTGCCAGTAGTCCCGGGGGGCGGGAGACCCAGTACTTC. It codes for CASSPGGRETQYF.

The rearrangement joins TRBV28 to TRBJ1-2, with D tentatively TRBD1 (5 bases). Trimming took 2 bases from V and 5 from J, leaving 12 bases between them. Germline CDR1 is MDHEN and CDR2 is SYDVKM. This CDR3 has 14 residues. CDR3 sequence reads: CASSLRAGWYGYTF. The CDR3 bases are TGTGCCAGCAGTTTACGGGCAGGGTGGTATGGCTACACCTTC.